This entry features one T cell receptor beta chain sequence. This clone has a handful of counts. Its antigen has not been determined. Within one base of it there is no much larger clone, and no base qualities were kept. V and J are truncated by 2 bases and 3 bases respectively, leaving an intervening sequence of 8 bases. Inclusive of the bounding cysteine and phenylalanine, the CDR3 is 13 residues long. This entry keeps only the CDR3 DNA: 39 bases, framed from base 1. CDR1 and CDR2 (SEHNR, FQNEAQ) derive from the germline V gene (reference sequence). The data were taken from a study of beta chain features in type 1 diabetes (dated by TCRdb to about 2018). About the investigation overall: Mean age, gender distribution, total cell number and subset yield did not differ between patients and healthy donors. Across all samples, fewer than 110,000,000 sorted cells were examined, and cell number per subset correlated strongly with RNA yield. The study compared the TCRB repertoires of sorted circulating CD4+ T cell subsets in recently diagnosed type 1 diabetes patients with those in matched healthy donors. Regulatory and stem cell-like memory subsets were isolated from only 8 patients and 8 healthy donors, whereas naive and central memory subsets came from all 30 or so donors.

The entire amount of isolated RNA was reverse transcribed using the High Capacity cDNA Reverse Transcription Kit, so the sequenced TCRB transcripts were expressed ones. Deep immunoSEQ sequencing was applied to naive, central memory and regulatory T cell samples, giving an average of about 3.4 million total reads per sample. Sorted cells were lysed in RLT buffer and RNA was extracted with DNase-treated RNeasy Micro or Mini kits, depending on cell number. Each cell subset was processed separately to prevent cross-contamination, with patient and healthy donor samples processed together. TCRB sequences were amplified from cDNA with the immunoSEQ multiplex PCR, producing 87-bp fragments spanning the CDR3 region. Sequencing of the amplicons was performed on the Illumina HiSeq platform. Per the source publication's procedure: PCR bias was corrected computationally using synthetic template baselines, and reads within Hamming distance 2 were collapsed, with unmergeable singletons discarded. Reads were aligned to IMGT to assign V, D and J genes, CDR3 length, and insertions or deletions at six rearrangement sites. Within each subset, clonotype counts were normalized to sorted cell number, and only after that were true diversity and Gini coefficients computed with the tcR R package. Repertoire sharing was quantified using the overlap coefficient calculated on TCRB nucleotide sequences. Out-of-frame TCRB sequences from naive cells were analyzed to stand in for the pre-selection repertoire. TCRdb took over this immuneACCESS table, retaining in-frame rearrangements with V and J assigned. Such tables are incomplete; in checked studies, under half of the missing clones stem from an unresolved V gene, and the remainder is unexplained. V and J calls and clone size are as listed in that table; D and trimming were resolved from the DNA. The sample includes roughly 230,000 clones, with approximately 10% observed a single time. The top ten constitute around 0.017% of the sample.

A single peripheral blood draw of approximately 120 mL on average was collected from each donor into heparinised tubes. Naive, central memory, regulatory and stem cell-like memory CD4+ T cells were sorted on a BD FACSAria II using a panel including CD45RO, CCR7, CD25, CD127, CD95 and CD27. All sorted populations exceeded 95% purity. PBMCs were isolated immediately by Lymphoprep density gradient centrifugation and stained directly without culture. To minimize batch effects, samples were stained and sorted in pairs, one healthy donor with one patient per experiment. Results and caveats for the whole study, not just this receptor: Because cDNA was sequenced instead of genomic DNA, activated cells with high expression could be over-represented, although the groups did not differ in activation or CD3 levels. At VDJ recombination sites, patients with type 1 diabetes made fewer insertions and deleted more nucleotides, a pattern implying thymic rearrangement abnormalities. The naive, central memory and regulatory TCRB repertoires appeared to resemble one another more closely among patients than among healthy donors. Type 1 diabetes patients showed a moderate but significant shortening of TCRB CDR3 length in all four CD4+ subsets. PCR may preferentially amplify shorter templates, but because patient and control samples were amplified and corrected together, any resulting skew would affect both groups equally. Because small numbers of individuals were included in the HLA sub-analyses, any influence of HLA type on TCRB rearrangement was left unresolved.

The source of this sequence is a man aged 30 to 45 with type 1 diabetes. The sequence links TRBV7-9 to TRBJ2-7, with the identity of the D gene unclear. The sample consisted of naive CD4+ T cells from blood. The cell subset or site label for this specimen denotes: true naive CD4+ T cells. The CDR3 reads CASSLPGSYEQYF. The nucleotide sequence reads as follows: TGTGCCAGCAGCTTACCAGGAAGCTACGAGCAGTACTTC.